The rows below give T cell receptor beta chains drawn from one sample of a study of T cell repertoires in cytomegalovirus infection. Their antigens are not known. One entry per CDR3 protein, called by TCRdb with MiXCR from the reads. In the table there are about 140,000 distinct CDR3 sequences, about 31% of which are singletons. The sample consisted of CD8+ T cells from cultured PBMCs, taken from culture after CMV antigen stimulation. Every receptor here comes from a human donor in good health (CMV status not recorded). Some clones in this sample may be carry-over from other donors' samples. Each CDR3 is given with its conserved first and last residue. A D gene is named only where the DNA matches it firmly. The size field is filled for only some rows; it gives once, few, many or a size class.

v_call	j_call	d_call	clone_size	cdr3_nt	cdr3_aa
TRBV28	TRBJ2-1	.	.	TGTGCCAGCAGTCTCGCCGTGGGGGTGAGCTCCTACAATGAGCAGTTCTTC	CASSLAVGVSSYNEQFF
TRBV19	TRBJ1-1	.	.	TGTGCCACTGAGGCGGGCCCGAACACTGAAGCTTTCTTT	CATEAGPNTEAFF
TRBV28	TRBJ2-2	TRBD2	.	TGTGCCAGCAGTTTCGGTGGGGGGGCGAACACCGGGGAGCTGTTTTTT	CASSFGGGANTGELFF
TRBV7-7	TRBJ2-2	.	.	TGTGCCAGCGACTACACCGGGGAGCTGTTTTTT	CASDYTGELFF
TRBV20-1	TRBJ1-6	TRBD1	.	TGCAGTGCTAGAGAAGGACAGGGCCCCAATTCACCCCTCCACTTT	CSAREGQGPNSPLHF
TRBV6-2/TRBV6-3	TRBJ1-1	.	many	TGTGCCAGCAGGAAGGACACTCCTTCGAACACTGAAGCTTTCTTT	CASRKDTPSNTEAFF
TRBV24-1	TRBJ2-1	TRBD1	few	TGTGCCACCAGTGATTTGAGGGGACAGGGCCATGAGCAGTTCTTC	CATSDLRGQGHEQFF
TRBV30	TRBJ1-1	.	few	TGTGCCTGGAGTACAGACCGAGAAGCTTTCTTT	CAWSTDREAFF
TRBV7-2	TRBJ1-1	TRBD1	many	TGTGCCAGCAGCCGCCGACAGGGGAGAGAAGCTTTCTTT	CASSRRQGREAFF
TRBV7-8	TRBJ2-2	TRBD2	many	TGTGCCAGCAGCCACGGACTAGCGGGGGGGCTTGGCACCGGGGAGCTGTTTTTT	CASSHGLAGGLGTGELFF
TRBV7-9	TRBJ1-5	TRBD1	.	TGTGCCAGCAGCCCACAGGGGGCGTTTTATAGCAATCAGCCCCAGCATTTT	CASSPQGAFYSNQPQHF
TRBV7-6	TRBJ2-7	.	.	TGTGCCAGCAGCCGTGCTAGTGAGCAGTACTTC	CASSRASEQYF
TRBV6-1	TRBJ2-1	.	few	TGTGCCAGCAGTGAAGGCGGCCCCCAGGCGGAGGATGAGCAGTTCTTC	CASSEGGPQAEDEQFF
TRBV15	TRBJ2-1	.	many	TGTGCCACCAGCAGAGTAGTAGAGTACAATGAGCAGTTCTTC	CATSRVVEYNEQFF
TRBV20-1	TRBJ1-1	.	.	TGCAGTGCTAGAGATCCGGGCAGGGTGAACACTGAAGCTTTCTTT	CSARDPGRVNTEAFF
TRBV18	TRBJ2-5	.	few	TGTGCCAGCTCACAGGGACTCTGGACTGAAGAGACCCAGTACTTC	CASSQGLWTEETQYF
TRBV7-2	TRBJ1-1	TRBD1	many	TGTGCCAGCACCCGGGACAGCTCGAACACTGAAGCTTTCTTT	CASTRDSSNTEAFF
TRBV20-1	TRBJ2-3	TRBD2	few	TGCAGTGCTAGACCACGGACCCTAGCGGGGGGCACAGATACGCAGTATTTT	CSARPRTLAGGTDTQYF
TRBV3-1	TRBJ2-1	TRBD1	.	TGTGCCAGCAGCCGAGAGGCTTCATTCCGGTACGGGGACAGGGTCGGTGAGCAGTTCTTC	CASSREASFRYGDRVGEQFF
TRBV12-3/TRBV12-4	TRBJ2-7	TRBD1	few	TGTGCCAGCAGTTTGGGGACAGCCCACGAGCAGTACTTC	CASSLGTAHEQYF
TRBV7-2	TRBJ2-5	.	many	TGTGCCAGCGTAGCCGAGGTACTGGAGACCCAGTACTTC	CASVAEVLETQYF
TRBV2	TRBJ2-3	TRBD2	.	TGTGCCAGACCGGGACTAGCCCTCCCGGATACGCAGTATTTT	CARPGLALPDTQYF
TRBV6-5	TRBJ1-2	TRBD1	.	TGTGCCAGCAGTCCCCAGGGGGGGGCTAAGGGTGGCTACACCTTC	CASSPQGGAKGGYTF
TRBV5-1	TRBJ2-1	.	.	TGCGCCAGCAGCTTGTCCGGGGATGAGCAGTTCTTC	CASSLSGDEQFF
TRBV12-3/TRBV12-4	TRBJ2-4	.	.	TGTGCCAGCGGTCAACGCGAGCACATTCAGTACTTC	CASGQREHIQYF
TRBV2	TRBJ1-2	TRBD1	many	TGTGCCAGCAGCGCCCCGGACAGGGAAGACTATGGCTACACCTTC	CASSAPDREDYGYTF
TRBV20-1	TRBJ1-1	.	.	TGCAGTGCTGGGGTACGGGGCGCTGAAGCTTTCTTT	CSAGVRGAEAFF
TRBV20-1	TRBJ2-1	.	.	TGCAGTGCCCGGTCAGAGGAGACTGAGCAGTTCTTC	CSARSEETEQFF
TRBV28	TRBJ2-3	.	.	TGTGCCAGCAGTTTACTAATAGGAGATACGCAGTATTTT	CASSLLIGDTQYF
TRBV2	TRBJ1-1	.	.	TGTGCCAGCAGTGATGGACGGGGGAGCACTGAAGCTTTCTTT	CASSDGRGSTEAFF
TRBV7-8	TRBJ1-5	TRBD1	medium-sized	TGTGCCAGCAGCTTGGACAGGGGAAATCAGCCCCAGCATTTT	CASSLDRGNQPQHF
TRBV20-1	TRBJ2-3	.	.	TGCAGTGCTAGAGGACTCACCGCCACAGATACGCAGTATTTT	CSARGLTATDTQYF
TRBV4-1	TRBJ1-5	.	few	TGCGCCAGCAGCCAAGTAGCTGCTAGCAATCAGCCCCAGCATTTT	CASSQVAASNQPQHF
TRBV25-1	TRBJ2-7	.	.	TGTGCCAGCAGTCCCCCTGGGACTCCCTACGAGCAGTACTTC	CASSPPGTPYEQYF
TRBV9	TRBJ2-1	.	.	TGTGCCAGCAGCGCCGGGACACGTTACTACAATGAGCAGTTCTTC	CASSAGTRYYNEQFF
TRBV12-3/TRBV12-4	TRBJ1-1	.	few	TGTGCCAGCAGTTTAACGGATGGTAACACTGAAGCTTTCTTT	CASSLTDGNTEAFF
TRBV2	TRBJ2-7	.	.	TGTGCCAGCAAGGGGGCCTACGAGCAGTACTTC	CASKGAYEQYF
TRBV7-2	TRBJ2-3	TRBD2	few	TGTGCCAGCAGCTTGGGAGCGGGGGGGCCTTCAGATACGCAGTATTTT	CASSLGAGGPSDTQYF
TRBV12-3/TRBV12-4	TRBJ1-1	.	.	TGTGCCAGCATTACCGCAGTTAACACTGAAGCTTTCTTT	CASITAVNTEAFF
TRBV29-1	TRBJ2-2	.	.	TGCAGCGTTGAAACACCACTTACAGGGAAAGAGGCCGGGGAGCTGTTTTTT	CSVETPLTGKEAGELFF
TRBV7-9	TRBJ2-7	.	few	TGTGCCAGCAGCGAGGGATCCTACGAGCAGTACTTC	CASSEGSYEQYF
TRBV7-9	TRBJ1-1	.	.	TGTGCCAGCAGCTTGGGGGATTACACTGAAGCTTTCTTT	CASSLGDYTEAFF
TRBV7-9	TRBJ2-3	TRBD1	few	TGTGCCAGCAATCCGGGACAGGGGGTTTCAGATACGCAGTATTTT	CASNPGQGVSDTQYF
TRBV27	TRBJ2-7	TRBD1	.	TGTGCCAGCAGTTTATCAGACAGGGTCTACGAGCAGTACTTC	CASSLSDRVYEQYF
TRBV28	TRBJ2-2	TRBD2	few	TGTGCCAGCAGTATCACTAGCGGTGCAGGGGTACACACCGGGGAGCTGTTTTTT	CASSITSGAGVHTGELFF